These 27 T cell receptor beta chains were sequenced from one sample in a study of molecular identifiers for immune sequencing clone quantification. Each CDR3 protein is one row after TCRdb ran MiXCR on the PCR reads. The repertoire has around 480,000 distinct CDR3 sequences, around 23% of them found once; the top ten carry 0.7% to 0.9%. The specimen sequenced was naive CD8+ T cells from blood, with Jurkat cell RNA spiked in. Subset: FACS-sorted CD8+CD4-CCR7+CD45RA+ naive T cells. The receptors were sampled from a human donor in good health. Some libraries in this study had Jurkat cell RNA spiked in.

Ten or more counts support this clonotype. The chain carries TRBV3-1 and TRBJ1-6; the D gene is possibly TRBD1 (6 bases). V lost 3 bases and J lost 7, with 13 bases in between. CDR3 size: 15 residues. From germline, CDR1 is LGHDT and CDR2 YNNKEL (reference sequence). CDR3 nucleotides: TGTGCCAGCAGCCACGAAGGACAGAGCAATTCACCCCTCCACTTT. This codes for CASSHEGQSNSPLHF.

This clonotype was counted a few times. The chain uses TRBV28 and TRBJ2-7; D possibly corresponds to TRBD2 (6 bases). The V and J ends lost 2 bases and 3 bases respectively, with 14 bases between them. This CDR3 spans 15 amino acids. Germline lookup yields CDR1 MDHEN and CDR2 SYDVKM. CDR3 region: CASSLRTWGGYEQYF. The CDR3 region has the DNA TGTGCCAGCAGTTTACGAACTTGGGGAGGCTACGAGCAGTACTTC. The variable domain in full, completed from reference TRBV28 and TRBJ2-7, reads DVKVTQSSRYLVKRTGEKVFLECVQDMDHENMFWYRQDPGLGLRLIYFSYDVKMKEKGDIPEGYSVSREKKERFSLILESASTNQTSMYLCASSLRTWGGYEQYFGPGTRLTVT.

For this clonotype: One base away lies a much larger clone, so this may be a sequencing read error. CDR3 nucleotides: TGTGCCAGCAACTTAGAAGGGCTTCACCAGTATTTT. This encodes CASNLEGLHQYF. The chain employs TRBV7-8 and TRBJ2-3, with unresolved D. CDR1 and CDR2 (germline): SGHVS, FQNEAQ. The CDR3 totals 12 residues. The full variable domain, in which reference TRBV7-8 and TRBJ2-3 provide the parts outside the CDR3, is GAGVSQSPRYKVAKRGQDVALRCDPISGHVSLFWYQQALGQGPEFLTYFQNEAQLDKSGLPSDRFFAERPEGSVSTLKIQRTQQEDSAVYLCASNLEGLHQYFGPGTRLTVL.

The sample holds a few counts of this clonotype. The rearrangement uses TRBV30 and TRBJ2-7, with 11 positions matching TRBD1. Trimming cost V 0 bases and J 3 bases; bases outside gene matches: 1. The CDR3 has 14 residues. Germline V CDR1 and CDR2: GTSNPN, SVGIG (reference sequence). The CDR3 protein is CAWSVGTGGYEQYF. CDR3 nucleotides: TGTGCCTGGAGTGTGGGGACAGGGGGCTACGAGCAGTACTTC. The entire variable domain, with the rest obtained from reference TRBV30 and TRBJ2-7, is as follows: SQTIHQWPATLVQPVGSPLSLECTVEGTSNPNLYWYRQAAGRGLQLLFYSVGIGQISSEVPQNLSASRPQDRQFILSSKKLLLSDSGFYLCAWSVGTGGYEQYFGPGTRLTVT.

This clonotype was seen ten or more times. This chain links TRBV29-1 with TRBJ1-5; 10 positions agree with TRBD1. V trimming: 6 bases; J trimming: 0 bases; junction bases outside the gene matches: 2. The germline gives CDR1 SQVTM, CDR2 ANQGSEA. CDR3 length: 14 residues. The CDR3 sequence is CSVWTGGSNQPQHF. CDR3 nucleotides: TGCAGCGTATGGACAGGGGGTAGCAATCAGCCCCAGCATTTT.

This clonotype was seen ten or more times. The V gene is TRBV29-1, the J gene TRBJ2-6; unclear D gene. The germline V gene encodes CDR1 SQVTM and CDR2 ANQGSEA. V was clipped by 2 bases and J by 0 bases, with 8 bases between them. The CDR3 contains 15 residues. The CDR3, as DNA: TGCAGCGTTGAAAGACCGAGCTCTGGGGCCAACGTCCTGACTTTC. As protein: CSVERPSSGANVLTF.

The table lists this clonotype with a few counts. The chain carries TRBV6-2 or TRBV6-3 and TRBJ2-7; D not resolved. The length of the CDR3 is 13 residues. V lost 4 bases, J lost 2 bases, and 9 bases lay in between. CDR1 is MNHEY, CDR2 SVGEGT, per germline. CDR3 sequence reads: CASSLTPAYEQYF. CDR3 sequence (DNA): TGTGCCAGCAGTTTAACACCAGCCTACGAGCAGTACTTC.

Only a few counts were recorded for this clonotype. Here the CDR3 reads CASSDRGVAFF. The CDR3 nucleotides are TGCGCCAGCAGTGACAGGGGAGTCGCGTTTTTT. This chain joins TRBV10-2 and TRBJ1-4; weak D call: TRBD1 (6 bases). CDR3 length: 11 amino acids. CDR1 WSHSY and CDR2 SAAADI come from the germline V gene. Between the trimmed V and J ends, which lost 3 bases and 16 bases, there was a span of 12 bases.

This clonotype was picked up a small number of times. This rearrangement joins TRBV4-3 to TRBJ1-5; D remains unclear. CDR3 length: 18 residues. V was pared by 0 bases and J by 0 bases, with 15 bases between. Per the germline V gene, CDR1 is LGHNA and CDR2 is YSLEER. The CDR3 is CASSQDWSGVYSNQPQHF. CDR3 in DNA: TGCGCCAGCAGCCAAGACTGGTCCGGTGTATATAGCAATCAGCCCCAGCATTTT.

This clonotype came up once. This clone may be a read error of a much larger clone one base away. The chain employs TRBV20-1 and TRBJ1-4, with 9 bases lining up with TRBD1. The germline V gene encodes CDR1 DFQATT and CDR2 SNEGSKA (reference sequence). The CDR3 sequence is 17 residues long. The CDR3 spells CSASSGQGTATNEKLSF. In nucleotides, the CDR3 is TGCAGTGCTAGTAGCGGACAGGGGACCGCAACTAATGAAAAACTGTCTTTT.

This clonotype was seen a few times. This chain uses TRBV9 with TRBJ2-2; tentative D call: TRBD2 (6 bases). In germline, CDR1 is SGDLS, CDR2 YYNGEE. Trimming shortened V by 2 bases and J by 1 base, and 9 bases separated the two germline ends. This CDR3 has 15 amino acids. The CDR3, as DNA: TGTGCCAGCAGCGTGACTAGGGTGAACACCGGGGAGCTGTTTTTT. It translates to CASSVTRVNTGELFF.

The gene calls are TRBV5-1 and TRBJ2-7; D is possibly TRBD1 (6 bases). The CDR3 runs to 14 residues. Trimming cost V 4 bases and J 3 bases, with 14 bases left between them. In germline, CDR1 is SGHRS, CDR2 YFSETQ. The CDR3 bases are TGCGCCAGCAGCGTGTGGACAGCGAGCTACGAGCAGTACTTC. Protein: CASSVWTASYEQYF.

With regard to this clonotype: Compared with germline, one end of the junction differs, possibly owing to a read error. The chain is built from TRBV6-5 and TRBJ2-5, with D perhaps matching TRBD1 (6 bases). There are 16 residues in the CDR3. CDR1 and CDR2 (germline): MNHEY, SVGAGI. This chain's CDR3 is CASSNSIRGGQETQYF. The CDR3 DNA reads as TGTGCCAGCAGTAACTCGATTCGAGGGGGCCAAGAGACCCAGTACTTC.

This clonotype was detected many times. CDR3 region: CAWFSGGYEQYF. CDR3 bases: TGTGCCTGGTTTAGCGGGGGATACGAGCAGTACTTC. This chain uses TRBV30 with TRBJ2-7, with 9 bases fitting TRBD2. The CDR3 covers 12 residues. V was pared by 5 bases and J by 4 bases, with 3 bases of the junction left unmatched. Germline V CDR1 and CDR2: GTSNPN, SVGIG (reference sequence). Full variable domain (outside the CDR3, taken from reference TRBV30 and TRBJ2-7): SQTIHQWPATLVQPVGSPLSLECTVEGTSNPNLYWYRQAAGRGLQLLFYSVGIGQISSEVPQNLSASRPQDRQFILSSKKLLLSDSGFYLCAWFSGGYEQYFGPGTRLTVT.

The table lists this clonotype with a few counts. The rearrangement joins TRBV19 to TRBJ2-5, with 7 bases aligning to TRBD2. Per germline, CDR1 LNHDA and CDR2 SQIVND (reference sequence). This CDR3 is built from 15 residues. The junction had 12 bases not matched to a gene; V was cut back by 9 bases and J by 2 bases. The CDR3 nucleotides read TGTGCCAGCCGAAACGCCGAGCGGGGTCAAGAGACCCAGTACTTC. This translates into CASRNAERGQETQYF.

The genes are TRBV13 and TRBJ2-5, with D maybe TRBD1 (5 bases). The CDR3 sequence is 18 residues long. Trimming stripped 5 bases from V and 2 bases from J, with 24 bases between. Germline assignment: CDR1 PRHDT and CDR2 FYEKMQ (reference sequence). The CDR3 region is CASSRVQTTELIQETQYF. CDR3 bases: TGTGCCAGCAGCCGAGTGCAGACGACAGAATTAATTCAAGAGACCCAGTACTTC.

This clonotype was seen a handful of times. V gene TRBV19 combines with J gene TRBJ1-5; the D gene is possibly TRBD1 (6 bases). The CDR3 has 15 amino acids. From germline, CDR1 is LNHDA and CDR2 SQIVND (reference sequence). Trimming stripped 5 bases from V and 0 bases from J, with 11 bases between. The CDR3 sequence: CASSYNRDSNQPQHF. The CDR3 bases are TGTGCCAGTAGTTATAACAGGGATAGCAATCAGCCCCAGCATTTT.

The CDR3 nucleotides are TGTGCCAGCAGTAAGGGACTAGCGGAAGAGACCCAGTACTTC. Encoded protein: CASSKGLAEETQYF. This sequence joins TRBV12-3 or TRBV12-4 and TRBJ2-5, with 11 bases fitting TRBD2. The CDR3 is 14 residues long. The trim removed 5 bases at V and 3 bases at J, leaving 2 bases unmatched.

On this clonotype: The junction departs from germline at one end; a sequencing error may be responsible. The rearrangement links TRBV4-3 to TRBJ2-7, with D tentatively TRBD2 (6 bases). The CDR3 runs 16 residues. Germline loops: CDR1 LGHNA, CDR2 YSLEER. Here the CDR3 reads CTSSQDIRGSSYEQYF. The DNA of the CDR3 is TGCACCAGCAGCCAAGATATTCGGGGGAGCTCCTACGAGCAGTACTTC.

V gene TRBV7-9 combines with J gene TRBJ2-3; tentatively, D is TRBD2 (7 bases). The CDR3 has 15 residues. Per the germline V gene, CDR1 is SEHNR and CDR2 is FQNEAQ (reference sequence). V lost 2 bases and J 3 bases, leaving 12 bases between the germline ends. CDR3 residues: CASSLFRGATDTQYF. CDR3 coding DNA: TGTGCCAGCAGCTTATTTCGGGGGGCAACAGATACGCAGTATTTT.

This clonotype was seen a handful of times. The V call is TRBV19, the J call TRBJ1-1, with unresolved D. CDR1 and CDR2 from the germline V gene are LNHDA and SQIVND (reference sequence). The CDR3 extends over 15 amino acids. V dropped 3 bases and J dropped 0 bases, with 11 bases sitting between them. The CDR3 DNA sequence: TGTGCCAGTAGTATTGGAACCTACATGAACACTGAAGCTTTCTTT. Encoded protein: CASSIGTYMNTEAFF. The full variable domain, completed using reference TRBV19 and TRBJ1-1, is DGGITQSPKYLFRKEGQNVTLSCEQNLNHDAMYWYRQDPGQGLRLIYYSQIVNDFQKGDIAEGYSVSREKKESFPLTVTSAQKNPTAFYLCASSIGTYMNTEAFFGQGTRLTVV.

The chain combines TRBV4-3 with TRBJ2-7; D gene ambiguous. With 0 bases removed from V and 4 bases from J, the gap between germline ends came to 7 bases. Germline V CDR1 and CDR2: LGHNA, YSLEER. The CDR3 spans 13 residues. CDR3 protein: CASSQELGYEQYF. As DNA, the CDR3 is TGCGCCAGCAGCCAAGAGCTGGGTTACGAGCAGTACTTC.

The chain joins TRBV15 to TRBJ1-1, with a weak D call TRBD1 (6 bases). Germline lookup yields CDR1 LNHNV and CDR2 YYDKDF (reference sequence). The V end lost 5 bases, the J end lost 2 bases, and 18 bases lay between the germline ends. CDR3 length equals 16 residues. CDR3 in amino acids: CATSWTFGQLNTEAFF. CDR3 nucleotides: TGTGCCACCAGCTGGACGTTCGGACAGCTAAACACTGAAGCTTTCTTT.

This clonotype occurred many times. J is TRBJ2-7 and V is TRBV6-5; TRBD1 agrees at 7 bases. This CDR3 comprises 12 residues. Germline CDR1 and CDR2: MNHEY and SVGAGI. V lost 4 bases and J lost 5; bases outside the gene matches: 2. CDR3 amino acids: CASSFGQDEQYF. The DNA of the CDR3 is TGTGCCAGCAGTTTTGGACAGGACGAGCAGTACTTC.

This clonotype was found a few times. The chain uses TRBV30 and TRBJ2-7; D is undetermined. Trimming took 2 bases from V and 4 from J, leaving 12 bases between them. CDR3 length: 13 amino acids. The V gene's germline CDR1 is GTSNPN and CDR2 SVGIG (reference sequence). The DNA for the CDR3 is TGTGCCTGGAGTCTACCATATTCTTACGAGCAGTACTTC. It is translated as CAWSLPYSYEQYF.

The chain couples TRBV6-2 or TRBV6-3 to TRBJ1-6; D is perhaps TRBD1 (5 bases). The CDR3 extends over 16 amino acids. V shed 0 bases and J shed 7 bases, with 13 bases lying between them. Looked up from germline, CDR1 is MNHEY and CDR2 is SVGEGT. CDR3 nucleotides: TGTGCCAGCAGTTACTCGATCCGGGGGAGCAATTCACCCCTCCACTTT. The encoded protein is CASSYSIRGSNSPLHF.

As for this clonotype: A much larger clone sits a single nucleotide away, making a read error possible. The chain carries TRBV2 and TRBJ1-1, with 7 bases that match TRBD1. CDR1 and CDR2 from the germline V gene are SNHLY and FYNNEI. The CDR3 length is 15 residues. As DNA, the CDR3 is TGTGCCGGCAGTGAAGAGGGGGCTACGTTCACTGAAGCTTTCTTT. Its protein product is CAGSEEGATFTEAFF.